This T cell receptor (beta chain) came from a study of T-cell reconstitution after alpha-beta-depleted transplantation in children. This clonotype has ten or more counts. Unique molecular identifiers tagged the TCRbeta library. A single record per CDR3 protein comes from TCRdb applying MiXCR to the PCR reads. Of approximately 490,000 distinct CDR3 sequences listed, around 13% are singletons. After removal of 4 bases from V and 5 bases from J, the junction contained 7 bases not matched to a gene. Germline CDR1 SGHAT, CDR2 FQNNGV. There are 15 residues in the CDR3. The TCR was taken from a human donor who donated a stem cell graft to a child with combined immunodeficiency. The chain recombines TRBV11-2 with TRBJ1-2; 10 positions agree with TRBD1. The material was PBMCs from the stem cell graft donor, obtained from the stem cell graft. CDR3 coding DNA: TGTGCCAGCAGCTCCCTTCGACAGGGGGCGTATGGCTACACCTTC. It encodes CASSSLRQGAYGYTF.